This T cell receptor (beta chain) was obtained from a study of cytomegalovirus exposure and HLA in healthy donors. Study information: The use of the same platform for the 95 to 150 validation repertoires and the 550 to 850 first-cohort repertoires was reported by a later analysis.

Germline assignment: CDR1 SGHNT and CDR2 YENEEA. Trimming left V 5 bases short and J 5 bases short, with 15 bases between. The CDR3 is made up of 14 amino acids. In its sample, this clone was seen once. The antigen is unknown. Notes on the study in general: Rare TCR sequences predominated, though certain public TCRs were found in many donors.

Here immunoSEQ multiplex PCR was the method, and the copy in TCRdb shows in-frame clones only, minus some. Of 220,000 or so clones in the sample, around 80% were seen once. The clonotype comes from a woman aged 25-40 years in good health and CMV-seropositive. The chain is built from TRBV11-3 and TRBJ2-5; a possible D gene is TRBD2 (5 bases). Sequencing was performed on PBMCs. The CDR3 loop reads CASSTKLGSETQYF. CDR3 in DNA: TGTGCCAGCAGCACCAAACTAGGGTCGGAGACCCAGTACTTC.